The 8 T cell receptor beta chains in this list originate from one sample, sequenced in a study of cytotoxic CD8 clonotypes in ibrutinib-treated CLL. Clones were sequenced by immunoSEQ multiplex PCR, and TCRdb holds only the in-frame ones, with some missing. The repertoire has about 200,000 clones, around 75% of them found once; the top ten carry approximately 6%. The sample was PBMCs, taken after 12 months of ibrutinib treatment. Receptors were obtained from a human donor with chronic lymphocytic leukemia.

The chain has TRBV30 and TRBJ1-4; 11 bases align to TRBD1. After removal of 1 base from V and 1 base from J, the junction contained 2 bases not matched to a gene. The CDR3 totals 16 residues. In germline, CDR1 is GTSNPN, CDR2 SVGIG (reference sequence). DNA for the CDR3: TGTGCCTGGAGTGAGGGACAGGGGGTAACTAATGAAAAACTGTTTTTT. This codes for CAWSEGQGVTNEKLFF.

This sequence joins TRBV7-2 and TRBJ2-1; D is perhaps TRBD2 (5 bases). V shed 5 bases and J shed 0 bases, with 11 bases lying between them. Germline CDR1 SGHTA, CDR2 FQGNSA. The CDR3 contains 15 residues. This CDR3 is CASSREGSSYNEQFF. The CDR3 DNA follows: TGTGCCAGCAGCAGAGAAGGGAGCTCCTACAATGAGCAGTTCTTC.

The gene calls are TRBV7-2 and TRBJ2-1, with a weak D call TRBD1 (6 bases). The germline gives CDR1 SGHTA, CDR2 FQGNSA. Trimming took off 3 bases at V and 6 bases at J, with 12 bases between the two ends. The CDR3 runs 14 residues. The chain's CDR3 is CASSLGWGLNEQFF. The CDR3 DNA is TGTGCCAGCAGCTTGGGATGGGGGCTCAATGAGCAGTTCTTC.

V usage is TRBV5-1 and J usage is TRBJ1-6, with TRBD1 matching over 7 bases. The CDR3 consists of 13 residues. CDR1 and CDR2 (germline): SGHRS, YFSETQ. J was trimmed by 12 bases and V by 3 bases; bases with no gene match: 6. CDR3 bases: TGCGCCAGCAGCTCCACAGGGACAGAACCCCTCCACTTT. Its protein is CASSSTGTEPLHF. Drawing the rest from reference TRBV5-1 and TRBJ1-6, the complete variable domain is KAGVTQTPRYLIKTRGQQVTLSCSPISGHRSVSWYQQTPGQGLQFLFEYFSETQRNKGNFPGRFSGRQFSNSRSEMNVSTLELGDSALYLCASSSTGTEPLHFGNGTRLTVT.

The chain combines TRBV29-1 with TRBJ2-7, with D possibly being TRBD2 (6 bases). The CDR3 sequence is 12 residues long. Germline CDR1 is SQVTM and CDR2 is ANQGSEA. This chain's CDR3 is CRPPREMSGQYF. The CDR3 nucleotides read TGCAGACCCCCCCGGGAGATGTCAGGGCAGTACTTC.

This clone was observed once. The J gene is TRBJ2-1, the V gene TRBV14, with 12 bases identical to TRBD2. The CDR3 spans 15 residues. Germline lookup yields CDR1 SGHDN and CDR2 FVKESK. The J segment lost 6 bases and the V segment lost 0 bases, leaving 0 bases of the junction unmatched. Written as DNA, the CDR3 is TGTGCCAGCAGCCAAGAGGGACTAGCGGGCAATGAGCAGTTCTTC. This encodes CASSQEGLAGNEQFF.

The chain employs TRBV27 and TRBJ2-7, with D perhaps TRBD2 (5 bases). The CDR3 extends over 13 amino acids. Trimming took off 6 bases at V and 4 bases at J, with 13 bases between the two ends. Germline V gives CDR1 MNHEY, CDR2 SMNVEV (reference sequence). CDR3 DNA: TGTGCCAGCAGCCCACTGGGAGATTACGAGCAGTACTTC. Translation: CASSPLGDYEQYF.

The chain uses TRBV5-6 and TRBJ2-7, with 7 bases that match TRBD1. The CDR3 is 13 amino acids. Germline CDR1 is SGHDT and CDR2 is YYEEEE. With V trimmed by 3 bases and J by 1 base, 1 base remained unmatched. The CDR3 DNA follows: TGTGCCAGCAGCTCCAGGGGGTCCTACGAGCAGTACTTC. This translates into CASSSRGSYEQYF.